A selection of T cell receptor beta chains follows, all from one sample in a study of cytomegalovirus exposure and HLA in healthy donors. Using immunoSEQ multiplex PCR, the repertoire was profiled, and TCRdb retains in-frame clones only, with some absent. The sample has about 230,000 clones; over 70% are singletons. The sequencing sample was made of PBMCs. These receptors all come from a woman aged 60-75 years in good health and CMV-seropositive. CDR3s leave out the opening cysteine and the closing phenylalanine or tryptophan. A D gene is named only where the DNA matches it firmly.

D gene | J gene | V gene | CDR3 protein
TRBD1 | TRBJ1-4 | TRBV5-1 | ASSKGGGEKLF
TRBD1 | TRBJ1-3 | TRBV9 | ASSSQRGLSGNTIY
TRBD1 | TRBJ1-1 | TRBV19 | ASRGQGAMNTEAF
TRBD1 | TRBJ2-2 | TRBV30 | AWAWTGGTGELF
TRBD2 | TRBJ2-1 | TRBV7-7 | ASSPTSGLYNEQF
TRBD2 | TRBJ2-4 | TRBV15 | ATSRVGGEGKNIQY
TRBD2 | TRBJ2-7 | TRBV11-2 | ASSLSGGRDEQY
. | TRBJ2-1 | TRBV7-9 | ASTRESNEQF
. | TRBJ1-2 | TRBV7-2 | ASSLAGPNYGYT
TRBD2 | TRBJ2-5 | TRBV5-6 | ASSLSETSGRVTQY
. | TRBJ1-4 | TRBV28 | ASSLQVATNEKLF
. | TRBJ1-1 | TRBV18 | ASSRTVNTEAF
TRBD1 | TRBJ1-3 | TRBV6-6 | ASSYGTAGNTIY
TRBD1 | TRBJ1-4 | TRBV27 | ASSSGSGGKLF
TRBD1 | TRBJ1-2 | TRBV19 | ATGDRGRESANTNYGYT
. | TRBJ1-6 | TRBV19 | ATRWGGGSPLH
. | TRBJ2-1 | TRBV5-8 | ASPIGVNEQF
. | TRBJ1-1 | TRBV6-6 | ASRQQTNTEAF
. | TRBJ2-6 | TRBV5-1 | ASSLGYGDSGANVLT
. | TRBJ2-1 | TRBV30 | AWSRASVDEQF
TRBD1 | TRBJ1-5 | TRBV4-1 | ASSQGDSAWGNQPQH
. | TRBJ1-1 | TRBV5-1 | ASSPQGQNTEAF
. | TRBJ1-4 | TRBV18 | ASSPERTGINEKLF
TRBD1 | TRBJ1-4 | TRBV5-4 | ASSWDSREKLF
TRBD1 | TRBJ1-5 | TRBV19 | ASRQGAGQPQH
. | TRBJ1-1 | TRBV7-9 | SSSFQLNTEAF
TRBD2 | TRBJ2-5 | TRBV10-2 | ASSVGGRPQY
TRBD1 | TRBJ1-2 | TRBV10-3 | AISDRGNYGYT
. | TRBJ1-2 | TRBV4-2 | ASSQAIGIQQADGYT
TRBD1 | TRBJ2-5 | TRBV7-3 | ASSRQGQETQY
. | TRBJ1-3 | TRBV4-1 | ASSHVQVVTGNTIY
. | TRBJ2-5 | TRBV7-9 | ASSVGQPGRETQY
TRBD1 | TRBJ1-3 | TRBV6-5 | ASSPDRGAGNTIY
. | TRBJ2-7 | TRBV18 | ASSSGGGVAREQY
. | TRBJ1-1 | TRBV28 | ASTGHLNTEAF
. | TRBJ2-3 | TRBV5-1 | ASSPGLLTSTDTQY
TRBD2 | . | TRBV20-1 | SGGASYEQY
TRBD2 | TRBJ2-1 | TRBV2 | ASDSGGPDGNEQF
. | TRBJ1-2 | TRBV6-5 | ASSFAGRNYGYT
TRBD1 | TRBJ1-1 | TRBV12-5 | ASAPSGTVEVLGAF
. | TRBJ1-6 | TRBV7-9 | ASSGRGTLYSPLH
. | . | TRBV28 | ASSLPRGTVTLEQY
TRBD2 | TRBJ2-2 | TRBV11-2 | ASSLDLREVSGELF
. | TRBJ1-1 | TRBV6-1 | ASSGNMNTEAF
. | TRBJ2-7 | TRBV21-1 | ASSPSDRVY
TRBD1 | TRBJ1-2 | TRBV4-1 | ASSQAARGRVYGYT
TRBD1 | TRBJ2-5 | TRBV7-8 | ASSRDRGETQY
. | TRBJ1-1 | TRBV19 | ASVDRRNTEAF
TRBD1 | TRBJ1-3 | TRBV19 | ASSTGQPGNTIY
. | TRBJ1-5 | TRBV6-5 | ASSARGINQPQH
. | TRBJ2-1 | TRBV5-1 | ASSLEGDEQF